This is a list of T cell receptor beta chains from one sample in a study of T-cell memory formation after mild COVID-19. TCRdb used MiXCR to reprocess the 5' RACE reads, holding one entry per CDR3 protein. Among about 310,000 distinct CDR3 sequences listed, roughly a fifth were seen once. The sequencing input was PBMCs or a T cell subset sorted from them (not recorded which). These receptors were collected from a man between 18 and 29 years old who had mild COVID-19 (a few samples of this study predate the infection). Cell type and time point are not known. CDR3s include the opening cysteine and the closing phenylalanine or tryptophan. The order of the fields is D gene, J gene, clone size, V gene, CDR3 DNA, CDR3 protein. D genes are given only for firm matches. The size entry is marked missing in some rows and otherwise reads once, few, many or a size class.

d_gene: TRBD2; j_gene: TRBJ2-5; abundance: few; v_gene: TRBV5-1; CDR3nt: TGCGCCAGCAGCTTGGGATCTGCTAGCGGGGGGCAAGAGACCCAGTACTTC; CDR3aa: CASSLGSASGGQETQYF
d_gene: NA; j_gene: TRBJ2-3; abundance: NA; v_gene: TRBV7-9; CDR3nt: TGTGCCAGCAGCCGTACTGGGCGGGGTAGCACAGATACGCAGTATTTT; CDR3aa: CASSRTGRGSTDTQYF
d_gene: NA; j_gene: TRBJ2-5; abundance: few; v_gene: TRBV9; CDR3nt: TGTGCCAGCAGCGTAGGAGTCAGGGAGCACCAAGAGACCCAGTACTTC; CDR3aa: CASSVGVREHQETQYF
d_gene: NA; j_gene: TRBJ1-1; abundance: NA; v_gene: TRBV28; CDR3nt: TGTGCCAGCGCCCGGGGCGATCTCGGGAACACTGAAGCTTTCTTT; CDR3aa: CASARGDLGNTEAFF
d_gene: NA; j_gene: TRBJ2-3; abundance: once; v_gene: TRBV6-6; CDR3nt: TGTGCCAGCAGATTAGAAGGGACAATTGGCACAGATACGCAGTATTTT; CDR3aa: CASRLEGTIGTDTQYF
d_gene: TRBD2; j_gene: TRBJ2-6; abundance: few; v_gene: TRBV20-1; CDR3nt: TGCAGTGCCATTCCCCCGGGACTAGGGTTTGCAGGGGCCAACGTCCTGACTTTC; CDR3aa: CSAIPPGLGFAGANVLTF
d_gene: NA; j_gene: TRBJ1-2; abundance: NA; v_gene: TRBV6-2/TRBV6-3; CDR3nt: TGTGCCAGCAGTTACGACAGGTCCAACTATGGCTACACCTTC; CDR3aa: CASSYDRSNYGYTF
d_gene: TRBD2; j_gene: TRBJ2-1; abundance: few; v_gene: TRBV20-1; CDR3nt: TGCAGTGCTAGAGAATGGAGCGGGGGCCACGGAAATGAGCAGTTCTTC; CDR3aa: CSAREWSGGHGNEQFF
d_gene: TRBD1; j_gene: TRBJ2-7; abundance: many; v_gene: TRBV5-1; CDR3nt: TGCGCCAGCAGCACAGCCGGGACAGGGGCCTACGAGCAGTACTTC; CDR3aa: CASSTAGTGAYEQYF
d_gene: NA; j_gene: TRBJ2-5; abundance: NA; v_gene: TRBV4-2; CDR3nt: TGTGCCAGCAGCCAAGATCCGGAATTCCCCGAGACCCAGTACTTC; CDR3aa: CASSQDPEFPETQYF
d_gene: NA; j_gene: TRBJ1-6; abundance: NA; v_gene: TRBV7-8; CDR3nt: TGTGCCAGCAGCTTAGTCCGACATGGCAATTCACCCCTCCACTTT; CDR3aa: CASSLVRHGNSPLHF
d_gene: TRBD1; j_gene: TRBJ2-2; abundance: NA; v_gene: TRBV12-3/TRBV12-4; CDR3nt: TGTGCCAGCAGTTTAGTCCCGGGACAGGGGGCCGGGGAGCTGTTTTTT; CDR3aa: CASSLVPGQGAGELFF
d_gene: NA; j_gene: TRBJ2-3; abundance: NA; v_gene: TRBV20-1; CDR3nt: TGCAGTGCTGATCCTAGCGTCGCAGATACGCAGTATTTT; CDR3aa: CSADPSVADTQYF
d_gene: NA; j_gene: TRBJ1-1; abundance: many; v_gene: TRBV4-3; CDR3nt: TGCGCCAGCAGCCAAGAGTGGGGGAGAAACACTGAAGCTTTCTTT; CDR3aa: CASSQEWGRNTEAFF
d_gene: TRBD2; j_gene: TRBJ2-3; abundance: NA; v_gene: TRBV4-3; CDR3nt: TGCGCCAGCAGCCAGGCTCCTAGCGGGGGCACAGATACGCAGTATTTT; CDR3aa: CASSQAPSGGTDTQYF
d_gene: TRBD2; j_gene: TRBJ2-1; abundance: NA; v_gene: TRBV20-1; CDR3nt: TGCAGTACCCGCGGGGGGGCCTACAATGAGCAGTTCTTC; CDR3aa: CSTRGGAYNEQFF
d_gene: NA; j_gene: TRBJ2-1; abundance: few; v_gene: TRBV20-1; CDR3nt: TGCAGTGCTAGAGGCGGCTACCAATACGGCCCATTCTTC; CDR3aa: CSARGGYQYGPFF
d_gene: NA; j_gene: TRBJ1-5; abundance: few; v_gene: TRBV10-1; CDR3nt: TGCGCCAGCAGTGAGTCGGGGCAGCCCCAGCATTTT; CDR3aa: CASSESGQPQHF
d_gene: TRBD2; j_gene: TRBJ2-6; abundance: NA; v_gene: TRBV7-9; CDR3nt: TGTGCCAGCAGCGTCGCCCTAGCGGGGGGGCCTGGGGCCAACGTCCTGACTTTC; CDR3aa: CASSVALAGGPGANVLTF
d_gene: TRBD1; j_gene: TRBJ2-1; abundance: NA; v_gene: TRBV7-3; CDR3nt: TGTGCCAGCAGCTTAGGGACAGGGGTTTGGAATGAGCAGTTCTTC; CDR3aa: CASSLGTGVWNEQFF
d_gene: NA; j_gene: TRBJ1-2; abundance: NA; v_gene: TRBV5-1; CDR3nt: TGCGCCAGCAGCCGCGACAGCCAGTCCCACTATGGCTACACCTTC; CDR3aa: CASSRDSQSHYGYTF
d_gene: NA; j_gene: TRBJ2-2; abundance: NA; v_gene: TRBV7-8; CDR3nt: TGTGCCAGCAGCCTAACGGGCCCAGTCTACACCGGGGAGCTGTTTTTT; CDR3aa: CASSLTGPVYTGELFF
d_gene: NA; j_gene: TRBJ1-6; abundance: NA; v_gene: TRBV7-9; CDR3nt: TGTGCCAGCATCCGGGGTGGTCCGGATTCACCCCTCCACTTT; CDR3aa: CASIRGGPDSPLHF
d_gene: NA; j_gene: TRBJ2-1; abundance: few; v_gene: TRBV7-2; CDR3nt: TGTGCCAGCGAGTTTGCCTACAATGAGCAGTTCTTC; CDR3aa: CASEFAYNEQFF
d_gene: NA; j_gene: TRBJ2-5; abundance: few; v_gene: TRBV4-2; CDR3nt: TGTGCCAGCAGCCAAGCCGGGGCACTCCAAGAGACCCAGTACTTC; CDR3aa: CASSQAGALQETQYF
d_gene: NA; j_gene: TRBJ2-5; abundance: NA; v_gene: TRBV11-1; CDR3nt: TGTGCCAGCAGCTTGGGAGGACTGGATGCAATTGAGACCCAGTACTTC; CDR3aa: CASSLGGLDAIETQYF
d_gene: NA; j_gene: TRBJ2-7; abundance: NA; v_gene: TRBV4-1; CDR3nt: TGCGCCAGCAGCCAAGATCGGGCAGTCTCCTACGAGCAGTACTTC; CDR3aa: CASSQDRAVSYEQYF
d_gene: TRBD2; j_gene: TRBJ2-3; abundance: NA; v_gene: TRBV5-1; CDR3nt: TGCGCCAGCAGCTTCGCGGGGGGAGATACGCAGTATTTT; CDR3aa: CASSFAGGDTQYF
d_gene: NA; j_gene: TRBJ2-7; abundance: few; v_gene: TRBV6-2/TRBV6-3; CDR3nt: TGTGCCAGCAGATGGGACGGGTTTTCCTACGAGCAGTACTTC; CDR3aa: CASRWDGFSYEQYF
d_gene: NA; j_gene: TRBJ1-1; abundance: NA; v_gene: TRBV7-9; CDR3nt: TGTGCCAGCAGCACTCGACGGATGAACACTGAAGCTTTCTTT; CDR3aa: CASSTRRMNTEAFF
d_gene: NA; j_gene: TRBJ2-3; abundance: few; v_gene: TRBV5-5; CDR3nt: TGTGCCAGCAGCCCACAGCATACGCAGTATTTT; CDR3aa: CASSPQHTQYF
d_gene: NA; j_gene: TRBJ2-7; abundance: few; v_gene: TRBV5-4; CDR3nt: TGTGCCAGCAGCTCCCTTATCGGGTACGAGCAGTACTTC; CDR3aa: CASSSLIGYEQYF
d_gene: NA; j_gene: TRBJ1-6; abundance: few; v_gene: TRBV7-9; CDR3nt: TGTGCCAGCAGCTCGTCACCAGGGAATTCACCCCTCCACTTT; CDR3aa: CASSSSPGNSPLHF
d_gene: TRBD1; j_gene: TRBJ2-2; abundance: NA; v_gene: TRBV7-3; CDR3nt: TGTGCCAGCAGCTCCAGGACAGGGGTTGGGGAGCTGTTTTTT; CDR3aa: CASSSRTGVGELFF
d_gene: TRBD1; j_gene: TRBJ1-5; abundance: NA; v_gene: TRBV6-6; CDR3nt: TGTGCCAGCAGTACAGGGGATGGCAATCAGCCCCAGCATTTT; CDR3aa: CASSTGDGNQPQHF
d_gene: NA; j_gene: TRBJ1-6; abundance: NA; v_gene: TRBV3-1; CDR3nt: TGTGCCAGCAGCCAAGTCTTCGGTGATGCTTTAGGGTATAATTCACCCCTCCACTTT; CDR3aa: CASSQVFGDALGYNSPLHF
d_gene: NA; j_gene: TRBJ2-3; abundance: NA; v_gene: TRBV6-5; CDR3nt: TGTGCCAGCAGTAAAGGCCCGCGAGATACGCAGTATTTT; CDR3aa: CASSKGPRDTQYF
d_gene: NA; j_gene: TRBJ2-2; abundance: many; v_gene: TRBV29-1; CDR3nt: TGCAGCGTCTCAGGGGTTTTGAACACCGGGGAGCTGTTTTTT; CDR3aa: CSVSGVLNTGELFF
d_gene: NA; j_gene: TRBJ1-5; abundance: NA; v_gene: TRBV6-5; CDR3nt: TGTGCCAGCAGTTACTCGCCGAGCGTGGGTCAGCCCCAGCATTTT; CDR3aa: CASSYSPSVGQPQHF
d_gene: NA; j_gene: TRBJ2-3; abundance: NA; v_gene: TRBV29-1; CDR3nt: TGCAGCGTTGAAGGCCTAACGACAGATACGCAGTATTTT; CDR3aa: CSVEGLTTDTQYF
d_gene: TRBD1; j_gene: TRBJ2-4; abundance: few; v_gene: TRBV7-2; CDR3nt: TGTGCCAGCAGCTCTTACGGACAGGGGAACATTCAGTACTTC; CDR3aa: CASSSYGQGNIQYF
d_gene: NA; j_gene: TRBJ2-1; abundance: NA; v_gene: TRBV7-9; CDR3nt: TGTGCCAGCAGCTCGGCCGGTGAGCAGTTCTTC; CDR3aa: CASSSAGEQFF
d_gene: TRBD1; j_gene: TRBJ2-5; abundance: NA; v_gene: TRBV6-5; CDR3nt: TGTGCCAGCAGTTACTCTGTACCCCCCGACAGGGGTTCCCAGTACTTC; CDR3aa: CASSYSVPPDRGSQYF